This is a list of T cell receptor beta chains from one sample in a study of PD-1 blockade in classical Hodgkin lymphoma. The protocol was immunoSEQ multiplex PCR, while the TCRdb copy is restricted to in-frame clones and leaves out a portion. Of some 39,000 clones detected, 88% appear once; the ten largest clones hold roughly 9.7%. The sample was peripheral blood mononuclear cells (PBMCs), taken at baseline. These receptors originate from a human donor with classical Hodgkin lymphoma. The CDR3 runs from the conserved cysteine through the conserved F or W. The D gene is left open where the match is weak. For some rows the clone size is stated as once, few or many, or as a class when expanded; others skip it.

j_call v_call clone_size d_call cdr3_aa cdr3_nt
TRBJ2-1 TRBV11-1 . . CASSLGGEQFF TGTGCCAGCAGCCTCGGGGGTGAGCAGTTCTTC
TRBJ2-7 TRBV4-1 . TRBD1 CASSQVPGQGYEQYF TGCGCCAGCAGCCAAGTTCCGGGACAGGGCTACGAGCAGTACTTC
TRBJ1-1 TRBV7-6 . . CASSLGGVNTEAFF TGTGCCAGCAGCTTAGGGGGAGTCAACACTGAAGCTTTCTTT
TRBJ2-7 TRBV20-1 . . CSARGRNEQYF TGCAGTGCTAGAGGTAGGAACGAGCAGTACTTC
TRBJ2-2 TRBV21-1 few . CASSKARDRGEPGELFF TGTGCCAGCAGCAAAGCACGGGACAGGGGGGAACCCGGGGAGCTGTTTTTT
TRBJ2-7 TRBV11-2 once . CASSLGGHEQYF TGTGCCAGCAGCTTAGGTGGCCACGAGCAGTACTTC
TRBJ2-7 TRBV5-4 . . CASSLAGVSSYEQYF TGTGCCAGCAGCTTGGCAGGGGTCAGCTCCTACGAGCAGTACTTC
TRBJ1-2 TRBV6-5 . . CASSPNRSPYYGYTF TGTGCCAGCAGCCCGAATAGGTCACCTTACTATGGCTACACCTTC
TRBJ1-4 TRBV27 . . CASSGAAWGNEKLFF TGTGCCAGCAGTGGGGCGGCTTGGGGAAATGAAAAACTGTTTTTT
TRBJ2-3 TRBV5-1 . TRBD2 CASSGGTSGTDTQYF TGCGCCAGCAGCGGAGGGACTAGCGGGACGGATACGCAGTATTTT
TRBJ2-3 TRBV5-4 . . CASSSRIVGTDTQYF TGTGCCAGCAGCTCCAGGATTGTGGGCACAGATACGCAGTATTTT
TRBJ2-6 TRBV10-1 . . CASSHVQIAQSRANVLTF TGCGCCAGCAGTCATGTACAAATCGCACAAAGTCGGGCCAACGTCCTGACTTTC
TRBJ2-4 TRBV5-1 . . CASSLDLPGGNIQYF TGCGCCAGCAGCTTGGATCTCCCCGGGGGAAACATTCAGTACTTC
TRBJ2-5 TRBV7-7 . TRBD1 CASSSTGKETQYF TGTGCCAGCAGCTCGACAGGGAAGGAGACCCAGTACTTC
TRBJ2-7 TRBV15 . . CATSRADSLRGFYEQYF TGTGCCACCAGCAGAGCGGATTCTCTCCGGGGCTTCTACGAGCAGTACTTC
TRBJ2-1 TRBV19 . TRBD1 CASSSDRIGNEQFF TGTGCCAGTAGTTCGGACAGGATTGGGAATGAGCAGTTCTTC
TRBJ2-3 TRBV6-6 . TRBD2 CASSFFLAGTDTQYF TGTGCCAGCAGTTTCTTTTTAGCGGGGACAGATACGCAGTATTTT
TRBJ2-3 TRBV5-1 . TRBD1 CASSFRTGTDTQYF TGCGCCAGCAGCTTCCGGACAGGGACAGATACGCAGTATTTT
TRBJ1-4 TRBV6-5 . . CASATEGDYEKLFF TGTGCCAGCGCCACGGAGGGGGATTATGAAAAACTGTTTTTT
TRBJ2-1 TRBV7-2 . TRBD2 CASSLGSGGYNEQFF TGTGCCAGCAGCTTAGGGAGCGGGGGCTACAATGAGCAGTTCTTC
TRBJ2-7 TRBV7-2 . . CASSQGRLLEQYF TGTGCCAGCAGCCAGGGACGGCTACTCGAGCAGTACTTC
TRBJ2-7 TRBV19 . . CASSIAPVALSSYEQYF TGTGCCAGTAGTATAGCCCCGGTAGCCCTTAGCTCCTACGAGCAGTACTTC
TRBJ1-3 TRBV4-3 . . CASSQDLPGASTIYF TGCGCCAGCAGCCAAGATCTCCCAGGGGCAAGCACCATATATTTT
TRBJ2-1 TRBV27 . TRBD1 CASTNRGRNEQFF TGTGCCAGCACGAACAGGGGGCGGAATGAGCAGTTCTTC
TRBJ1-2 TRBV27 . . CASSLTGNYGYTF TGTGCCAGCAGTTTAACAGGGAACTATGGCTACACCTTC
TRBJ2-3 TRBV6-1 . . CASSEARGIGTDTQYF TGTGCCAGCAGTGAAGCGCGGGGAATCGGCACAGATACGCAGTATTTT
TRBJ2-7 TRBV2 . . CASRVTVSYEQYF TGTGCCAGCAGGGTGACAGTCTCCTACGAGCAGTACTTC
TRBJ1-5 TRBV19 . . CASSTELGEGWNQPQHF TGTGCCAGTAGTACAGAGTTAGGGGAAGGGTGGAATCAGCCCCAGCATTTT
TRBJ2-6 TRBV5-4 . TRBD1 CASSSDRGGLRGANVLTF TGTGCCAGCAGCTCGGACAGGGGAGGGCTGAGGGGGGCCAACGTCCTGACTTTC
TRBJ1-4 TRBV19 once . CASRTIYGGGAGEKLFF TGTGCCAGTAGGACGATATATGGCGGGGGCGCAGGGGAAAAACTGTTTTTT
TRBJ1-5 TRBV18 . . CASSSGRGNQPQHF TGTGCCAGCTCATCGGGCCGCGGGAATCAGCCCCAGCATTTT
TRBJ2-1 TRBV7-3 . . CASSFSGFANEQFF TGTGCCAGCAGCTTCTCGGGATTTGCGAATGAGCAGTTCTTC
TRBJ2-3 TRBV7-9 . . CASNRRGDRGADTQYF TGTGCCAGCAACCGAAGGGGGGACCGGGGGGCAGATACGCAGTATTTT
TRBJ2-3 TRBV4-1 . TRBD2 CASSQDKVAGPTDTQYF TGCGCCAGCAGCCAAGATAAGGTAGCGGGACCCACAGATACGCAGTATTTT
TRBJ2-1 TRBV10-1 . TRBD1 CASSESFRDRGTYNEQFF TGCGCCAGCAGTGAGTCTTTCAGGGACAGGGGAACCTACAATGAGCAGTTCTTC
TRBJ1-4 TRBV29-1 few . CSVAEGVLNEKLFF TGCAGCGTTGCTGAGGGGGTCCTTAATGAAAAACTGTTTTTT
TRBJ2-5 TRBV6-6 . TRBD1 CASSPGGETQYF TGTGCCAGCAGTCCAGGGGGAGAGACCCAGTACTTC
TRBJ2-3 TRBV25-1 . . CASSESGGGADTQYF TGTGCCAGCAGTGAATCCGGCGGGGGCGCAGATACGCAGTATTTT
TRBJ2-7 TRBV19 . TRBD1 CASSSQTGSSYEQYF TGTGCCAGTAGTAGCCAGACAGGGAGCTCCTACGAGCAGTACTTC
TRBJ2-2 TRBV7-6 once . CASSLGTVPLTGELFF TGTGCCAGCAGCTTAGGAACAGTACCCCTCACCGGGGAGCTGTTTTTT
TRBJ1-1 TRBV9 . TRBD1 CASSTAGGVNTEAFF TGTGCCAGCAGCACAGCAGGGGGAGTGAACACTGAAGCTTTCTTT
TRBJ2-7 TRBV5-4 few . CASSHRTDRYEQYF TGTGCCAGCAGCCATCGGACAGACCGATACGAGCAGTACTTC
TRBJ2-7 TRBV4-1 . TRBD2 CASSRRLAGPSYEQYF TGCGCCAGCAGCCGACGACTAGCGGGCCCCTCCTACGAGCAGTACTTC
TRBJ2-2 TRBV4-1 . . CASSQASETGELFF TGCGCCAGCAGCCAAGCTAGCGAAACCGGGGAGCTGTTTTTT
TRBJ2-4 TRBV2 few . CASSEEGLPTSGKNIQYF TGTGCCAGCAGTGAAGAGGGACTCCCTACGTCAGGCAAAAACATTCAGTACTTC
TRBJ2-5 TRBV28 . . CASSSWYQETQYF TGTGCCAGCAGTTCTTGGTACCAAGAGACCCAGTACTTC
TRBJ2-7 TRBV6-1 . TRBD1 CASSEPGQRSYEQYF TGTGCCAGCAGTGAGCCGGGACAGCGCTCCTACGAGCAGTACTTC
TRBJ2-5 TRBV19 once . CASSNRVGVQETQYF TGTGCCAGTAGTAACAGAGTCGGGGTGCAAGAGACCCAGTACTTC
TRBJ2-1 TRBV11-2 once TRBD1 CASEHRGAYNEQFF TGTGCCAGCGAGCACAGGGGGGCATACAATGAGCAGTTCTTC
TRBJ1-2 TRBV6-5 . TRBD1 CASSGQGEGGYTF TGTGCCAGCAGCGGACAGGGAGAAGGTGGCTACACCTTC
TRBJ1-5 TRBV27 . . CASSLNTRGSNQPQHF TGTGCCAGCAGTTTAAATACACGGGGGAGCAATCAGCCCCAGCATTTT